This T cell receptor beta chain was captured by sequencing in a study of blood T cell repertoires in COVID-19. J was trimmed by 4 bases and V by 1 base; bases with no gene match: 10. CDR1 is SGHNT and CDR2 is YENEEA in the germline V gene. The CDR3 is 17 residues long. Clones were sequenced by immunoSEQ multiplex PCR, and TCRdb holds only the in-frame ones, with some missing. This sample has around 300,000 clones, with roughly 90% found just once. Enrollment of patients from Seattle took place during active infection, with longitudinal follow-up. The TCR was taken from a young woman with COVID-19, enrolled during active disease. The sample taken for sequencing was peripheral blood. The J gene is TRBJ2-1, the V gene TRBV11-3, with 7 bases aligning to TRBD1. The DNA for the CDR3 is TGTGCCAGCAGCTTAGGTGACAGGGTATCGGAATACAATGAGCAGTTCTTC. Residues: CASSLGDRVSEYNEQFF.